A selection of T cell receptor beta chains follows, all from one sample in a study of blood T cell repertoires in COVID-19. The assay was immunoSEQ multiplex PCR, and TCRdb's table has in-frame clones only and misses some. The sample carries fewer than 450,000 clones, about nine tenths recorded once. The sequenced sample consisted of peripheral blood. These receptors came from a woman in her forties or fifties with COVID-19, enrolled during active disease. The CDR3 runs from the conserved cysteine through the conserved F or W. Each record gives: clone size, J gene, V gene, CDR3 protein. Clone size appears in some rows only: once, few, many, or a class for an expanded clone.

clone size: NA
J gene: TRBJ2-1
V gene: TRBV11-3
CDR3 protein: CASSYTSGSWRGQFF

clone size: NA
J gene: TRBJ1-2
V gene: TRBV19
CDR3 protein: CASSTLPGLSVGYTF

clone size: NA
J gene: TRBJ1-5
V gene: TRBV5-4
CDR3 protein: CASSNMNTGNQPQHF

clone size: NA
J gene: TRBJ2-1
V gene: TRBV9
CDR3 protein: CASSTGQAYNEQFF

clone size: few
J gene: TRBJ1-3
V gene: TRBV27
CDR3 protein: CASSPWEGGTIYF

clone size: NA
J gene: TRBJ1-4
V gene: TRBV6-5
CDR3 protein: CASTQGFVTNEKLFF

clone size: NA
J gene: TRBJ2-5
V gene: TRBV24-1
CDR3 protein: CATSLDPGGHQYF

clone size: NA
J gene: TRBJ2-1
V gene: TRBV6-5
CDR3 protein: CASSLKTSIGEQFF

clone size: NA
J gene: TRBJ2-7
V gene: TRBV27
CDR3 protein: CASSTGPLDEQYF

clone size: NA
J gene: TRBJ2-3
V gene: TRBV29-1
CDR3 protein: CSVDSGGTDTQYF

clone size: NA
J gene: TRBJ2-2
V gene: TRBV20-1
CDR3 protein: CSASGESGTGELFF

clone size: NA
J gene: TRBJ1-3
V gene: TRBV7-9
CDR3 protein: CASILSGGGNTIYF

clone size: NA
J gene: TRBJ1-1
V gene: TRBV7-8
CDR3 protein: CASTGQGFNTEAFF

clone size: NA
J gene: TRBJ1-1
V gene: TRBV7-8
CDR3 protein: CASSLVTLTGGNTEAFF

clone size: few
J gene: TRBJ2-7
V gene: TRBV10-1
CDR3 protein: CATQPGGSYEQYF

clone size: NA
J gene: TRBJ2-6
V gene: TRBV14
CDR3 protein: CASSERVWGANVLTF

clone size: NA
J gene: TRBJ2-1
V gene: TRBV27
CDR3 protein: CASTPGTSGYNEQFF

clone size: NA
J gene: TRBJ2-2
V gene: TRBV6-5
CDR3 protein: CASRLGTLAGELFF

clone size: few
J gene: TRBJ2-7
V gene: TRBV12-5
CDR3 protein: CASGLTYEQYF

clone size: NA
J gene: TRBJ1-5
V gene: TRBV6-5
CDR3 protein: CASSYPGLRSNQPQHF

clone size: few
J gene: TRBJ2-5
V gene: TRBV24-1
CDR3 protein: CATSGAGEETQYF

clone size: NA
J gene: TRBJ1-1
V gene: TRBV7-2
CDR3 protein: CASSLAQANTEAFF

clone size: NA
J gene: TRBJ2-7
V gene: TRBV6-5
CDR3 protein: CASSRPGTSGAEQYF

clone size: once
J gene: TRBJ1-1
V gene: TRBV30
CDR3 protein: CAWSLRVYGEAFF

clone size: NA
J gene: TRBJ1-6
V gene: TRBV6-4
CDR3 protein: CASSDKRTGEVSSPLHF

clone size: NA
J gene: TRBJ1-1
V gene: TRBV11-3
CDR3 protein: CASSKRGRAAFF

clone size: NA
J gene: TRBJ2-1
V gene: TRBV7-9
CDR3 protein: CASRKLVAVYNEQFF

clone size: once
J gene: TRBJ2-4
V gene: TRBV11-3
CDR3 protein: CASSFFSTGGGKNIQYF

clone size: NA
J gene: TRBJ1-2
V gene: TRBV5-6
CDR3 protein: CASSLYNGYTF

clone size: few
J gene: TRBJ2-7
V gene: TRBV5-1
CDR3 protein: CASSLTSGSSYEQYF

clone size: NA
J gene: TRBJ1-1
V gene: TRBV6-5
CDR3 protein: CASSLTELNTEAFF

clone size: NA
J gene: TRBJ1-1
V gene: TRBV27
CDR3 protein: CASSFAGGTEAFF

clone size: NA
J gene: TRBJ2-1
V gene: TRBV3-1/TRBV3-2
CDR3 protein: CASSQRMGTGVYEQFF

clone size: NA
J gene: TRBJ2-1
V gene: TRBV7-2
CDR3 protein: CASSRSSGREGNEQFF

clone size: once
J gene: TRBJ2-7
V gene: TRBV4-1
CDR3 protein: CASSQAPGQDYEQYF

clone size: NA
J gene: TRBJ2-1
V gene: TRBV3-1/TRBV3-2
CDR3 protein: CASSPLSGRSYNEQFF

clone size: NA
J gene: TRBJ2-7
V gene: TRBV2
CDR3 protein: CASSERRQGVYEQYF

clone size: NA
J gene: TRBJ1-3
V gene: TRBV30
CDR3 protein: CACERTAGNTIYF

clone size: NA
J gene: TRBJ2-4
V gene: TRBV3-1/TRBV3-2
CDR3 protein: CASSLTSGRASNIQYF

clone size: once
J gene: TRBJ2-1
V gene: TRBV10-3
CDR3 protein: CAISPGQSYNEQFF

clone size: once
J gene: TRBJ1-4
V gene: TRBV21-1
CDR3 protein: CASSKGPTGFF

clone size: NA
J gene: TRBJ2-1
V gene: TRBV18
CDR3 protein: CASSPWRRASYNEQFF

clone size: NA
J gene: TRBJ2-3
V gene: TRBV10-3
CDR3 protein: CAIQKGASGVEDTQYF

clone size: NA
J gene: TRBJ2-1
V gene: TRBV24-1
CDR3 protein: CATSEEKQGRQFF

clone size: NA
J gene: TRBJ2-1
V gene: TRBV21-1
CDR3 protein: CASSKELAGVLPNEQFF

clone size: NA
J gene: TRBJ2-1
V gene: TRBV5-4
CDR3 protein: CASSLRLAGDTEQFF

clone size: NA
J gene: TRBJ2-1
V gene: TRBV4-1
CDR3 protein: CASSHHGTSGANNEQFF

clone size: NA
J gene: TRBJ1-2
V gene: TRBV19
CDR3 protein: CASSISQAIYGYTF

clone size: NA
J gene: TRBJ1-4
V gene: TRBV27
CDR3 protein: CASSLVPFATNEKLFF